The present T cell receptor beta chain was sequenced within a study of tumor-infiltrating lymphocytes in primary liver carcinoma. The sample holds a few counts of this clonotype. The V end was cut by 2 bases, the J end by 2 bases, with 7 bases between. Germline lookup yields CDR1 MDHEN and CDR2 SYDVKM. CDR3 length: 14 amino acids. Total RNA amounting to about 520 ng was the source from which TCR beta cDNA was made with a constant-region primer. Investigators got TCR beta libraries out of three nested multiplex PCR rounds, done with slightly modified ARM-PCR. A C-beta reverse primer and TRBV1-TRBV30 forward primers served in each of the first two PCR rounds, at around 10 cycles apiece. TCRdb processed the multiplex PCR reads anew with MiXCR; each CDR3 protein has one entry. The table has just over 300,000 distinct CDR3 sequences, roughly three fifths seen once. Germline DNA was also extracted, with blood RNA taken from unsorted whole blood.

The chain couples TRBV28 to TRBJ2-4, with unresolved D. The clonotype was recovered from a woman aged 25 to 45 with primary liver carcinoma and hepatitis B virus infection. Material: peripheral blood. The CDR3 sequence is CASSLSPPKNIQYF. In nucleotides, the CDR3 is TGTGCCAGCAGTTTAAGCCCGCCCAAAAACATTCAGTACTTC.